This passage covers 27 T cell receptor beta chains from one sample sequenced in a study of blood T cell repertoires in COVID-19. Profiling relied on immunoSEQ multiplex PCR, and the TCRdb table lists in-frame clones only, not all of them. This sample has roughly 60,000 clones, with 87% found just once. Specimen: peripheral blood. The source is a man aged 35-49 years with COVID-19, enrolled during active disease.

The rearrangement joins TRBV2 to TRBJ1-2, with 7 bases lining up with TRBD1. Germline CDR1 is SNHLY and CDR2 is FYNNEI. This CDR3 region has 14 residues. V dropped 6 bases and J dropped 4; count of bases not matched to a gene: 8. Written as DNA, the CDR3 is TGTGCCAGCAGGAGACAGGGCGGCCGCTATGGCTACACCTTC. This sequence encodes CASRRQGGRYGYTF.

The chain joins TRBV11-2 to TRBJ1-2; the match to TRBD1 covers 7 bases. V was pared by 3 bases and J by 12 bases, with 4 bases of the junction left unmatched. The CDR3 sequence is 11 residues long. CDR1 and CDR2 from the germline V gene are SGHAT and FQNNGV. The CDR3 DNA reads as TGTGCCAGCAGCTTCGACAGGGCTCACACCTTC. Translation: CASSFDRAHTF.

V gene TRBV19 combines with J gene TRBJ1-2; D is ambiguous. CDR3 size: 14 residues. Germline V CDR1 and CDR2: LNHDA, SQIVND (reference sequence). Between the trimmed V and J ends, which lost 1 base and 4 bases, there was a span of 10 bases. The CDR3 coding sequence is TGTGCCAGTAGTATAGGTGGAGGAAGCTATGGCTACACCTTC. Amino acid sequence: CASSIGGGSYGYTF.

In its sample, this clone was seen a few times. This sequence joins TRBV15 and TRBJ1-5, with 9 bases that match TRBD1. The length of the CDR3 is 17 residues. V shed 3 bases and J 1 base; nucleotides not matched to a gene: 7. Germline CDR1 and CDR2: LNHNV and YYDKDF (reference sequence). The CDR3 DNA follows: TGTGCCACCAGCAGTACTTTCGGGACAGGGAGCAATCAGCCCCAGCATTTT. This encodes CATSSTFGTGSNQPQHF.

This clone was seen a few times. Distinct nucleotide sequences in the sample also encode this CDR3. V and J are TRBV6-5 and TRBJ1-5; the D gene is possibly TRBD1 (5 bases). Trimming left V 7 bases short and J 0 bases short, with 10 bases between. Germline V gene sequence: CDR1 MNHEY, CDR2 SVGAGI. This CDR3 is built from 14 residues. CDR3 sequence (DNA): TGTGCCAGCATCGGACAAGTTAGCAATCAGCCCCAGCATTTT. Protein product: CASIGQVSNQPQHF.

The V call is TRBV6-5, the J call TRBJ1-2; 7 bases are shared with TRBD1. V dropped 6 bases and J dropped 4; count of bases not matched to a gene: 5. The CDR3 is 13 amino acids. Germline V gene sequence: CDR1 MNHEY, CDR2 SVGAGI. The CDR3 coding sequence is TGTGCCAGCAGCCTAGGACAGGTCTATGGCTACACCTTC. Translating gives CASSLGQVYGYTF.

The gene calls are TRBV2 and TRBJ1-3; possibly TRBD1 for D (6 bases). The CDR3 covers 15 residues. The V gene's germline CDR1 is SNHLY and CDR2 FYNNEI. Trimming removed 7 bases at V and 2 bases at J, with 15 bases between. The CDR3 DNA is TGTGCCAGCACCCTAGGGGCAGGGGCTGGAAACACCATATATTTT. It translates to CASTLGAGAGNTIYF.

This rearrangement joins TRBV5-1 to TRBJ1-4, with 7 bases that match TRBD1. The V segment lost 4 bases and the J segment 0 bases; nucleotides outside the gene matches: 6. This CDR3 has 16 residues. The V gene's germline CDR1 is SGHRS and CDR2 YFSETQ. CDR3 residues: CASSRQGLSTNEKLFF. The CDR3 DNA reads as TGCGCCAGCAGCCGACAGGGACTTTCAACTAATGAAAAACTGTTTTTT.

This sequence joins TRBV19 and TRBJ1-2; D not resolved. Between the trimmed V and J ends, which lost 5 bases and 4 bases, there was a span of 20 bases. The CDR3 has 16 amino acids. CDR1 is LNHDA and CDR2 is SQIVND in the germline V gene (reference sequence). The DNA for the CDR3 is TGTGCCAGTAGTGACCTAACCGGGAAGGGTGTCTATGGCTACACCTTC. This translates into CASSDLTGKGVYGYTF.

The chain employs TRBV6-6 and TRBJ1-3; possible D gene TRBD1, 5 bases. Germline CDR1 is MNHNY and CDR2 is SVGAGI (reference sequence). There are 14 residues in the CDR3. The germline V and J ends were trimmed by 5 bases and 2 bases, with 10 bases remaining between them. In DNA form, the CDR3 reads TGTGCCAGCAGTGCGGGGCTTGCTGGAAACACCATATATTTT. It is translated as CASSAGLAGNTIYF.

This chain joins TRBV6-5 and TRBJ1-5; maybe TRBD1 (6 bases). The CDR3 has 14 residues. Trimming took off 4 bases at V and 5 bases at J, with 12 bases between the two ends. CDR1 MNHEY and CDR2 SVGAGI come from the germline V gene. The CDR3 protein is CASSLGHGYQPQHF. The CDR3 DNA reads as TGTGCCAGCAGTTTGGGACACGGCTATCAGCCCCAGCATTTT.

This clone appeared once. The chain uses TRBV6-5 and TRBJ1-2, with D tentatively TRBD1 (5 bases). The V end lost 0 bases, the J end lost 4 bases, and 6 bases lay between the germline ends. This CDR3 comprises 13 residues. Germline V gene data show CDR1 as MNHEY and CDR2 as SVGAGI. In DNA form, the CDR3 reads TGTGCCAGCAGTTACTCGACAGTCTATGGCTACACCTTC. Amino acid sequence: CASSYSTVYGYTF.

The chain links TRBV9 to TRBJ2-7; 11 nucleotides align to TRBD1. The trim removed 0 bases at V and 3 bases at J, leaving 2 bases unmatched. The CDR3 is 15 amino acids. Germline V gives CDR1 SGDLS, CDR2 YYNGEE. This CDR3 reads CASSVAGTGGYEQYF. CDR3 bases: TGTGCCAGCAGCGTAGCCGGGACAGGGGGCTACGAGCAGTACTTC.

The table lists this clone with a few counts. The rearrangement uses TRBV27 and TRBJ2-7, with 7 bases matching TRBD2. Per the germline V gene, CDR1 is MNHEY and CDR2 is SMNVEV (reference sequence). The trim removed 2 bases at V and 6 bases at J, leaving 1 base unmatched. The CDR3 has 12 amino acids. The CDR3 is CASSLPGGEQYF. Written as DNA, the CDR3 is TGTGCCAGCAGTTTACCGGGGGGCGAGCAGTACTTC.

The genes are TRBV28 and TRBJ2-1; perhaps TRBD2 as D (5 bases). This CDR3 comprises 13 residues. The germline V and J ends were trimmed by 8 bases and 7 bases, with 15 bases remaining between them. The germline V gene encodes CDR1 MDHEN and CDR2 SYDVKM. The CDR3 sequence is CASLPGSKNEQFF. The CDR3 DNA is TGTGCCAGCCTGCCGGGGAGTAAAAATGAGCAGTTCTTC.

J is TRBJ2-5 and V is TRBV3-1 (or the pseudogene TRBV3-2); D is uncertain. CDR1 LGHDT and CDR2 YNNKEL come from the germline V gene (reference sequence). Trimming left V 1 base short and J 4 bases short, with 10 bases between. This CDR3 is 14 amino acids long. The CDR3 DNA sequence: TGTGCCAGCAGCCAAGGTCCCCCCCGAGAGACCCAGTACTTC. It is translated as CASSQGPPRETQYF.

The chain recombines TRBV15 with TRBJ2-1, with D possibly being TRBD1 (6 bases). The V end lost 3 bases, the J end lost 3 bases, and 18 bases lay between the germline ends. The CDR3 runs 17 residues. The germline CDR1 and CDR2 sequences are LNHNV and YYDKDF (reference sequence). For the CDR3, the DNA is TGTGCCACCAGCAGGGAAAACCGGGACACCGTCTACAATGAGCAGTTCTTC. Encoded protein: CATSRENRDTVYNEQFF. The full variable domain, with the rest looked up from reference TRBV15 and TRBJ2-1, is DAMVIQNPRYQVTQFGKPVTLSCSQTLNHNVMYWYQQKSSQAPKLLFHYYDKDFNNEADTPDNFQSRRPNTSFCFLDIRSPGLGDTAMYLCATSRENRDTVYNEQFFGPGTRLTVL.

This chain links TRBV7-8 with TRBJ1-4, with a tentative D call TRBD1 (6 bases). The CDR3 totals 14 residues. V shed 2 bases and J shed 8 bases, with 12 bases lying between them. The germline V gene encodes CDR1 SGHVS and CDR2 FQNEAQ. CDR3 coding DNA: TGTGCCAGCAGCTTATTCAGGGGAGGGGAAAAACTGTTTTTT. Translating it yields CASSLFRGGEKLFF. Full variable domain (rest looked up from reference TRBV7-8 and TRBJ1-4): GAGVSQSPRYKVAKRGQDVALRCDPISGHVSLFWYQQALGQGPEFLTYFQNEAQLDKSGLPSDRFFAERPEGSVSTLKIQRTQQEDSAVYLCASSLFRGGEKLFFGSGTQLSVL.

This chain uses TRBV5-1 with TRBJ1-5, with D possibly matching TRBD1 (5 bases). This CDR3 spans 14 amino acids. The V gene lost 1 base and the J gene lost 5 bases, with 10 bases spanning the gap. Germline loops: CDR1 SGHRS, CDR2 YFSETQ. The CDR3 coding sequence is TGCGCCAGCAGCTTGACCGGGGGAGATCAGCCCCAGCATTTT. Encoded protein: CASSLTGGDQPQHF.

This sequence joins TRBV9 and TRBJ1-6, with 7 bases aligning to TRBD1. V lost 0 bases and J lost 6; bases outside the gene matches: 3. CDR3 length: 15 residues. CDR1 SGDLS and CDR2 YYNGEE come from the germline V gene. The CDR3 DNA is TGTGCCAGCAGCGTAGGGGGACAGACTAATTCACCCCTCCACTTT. Amino acid sequence: CASSVGGQTNSPLHF.

The chain links TRBV5-1 to TRBJ2-2; D possibly corresponds to TRBD2 (5 bases). The germline V gene has CDR1 SGHRS and CDR2 YFSETQ. The V end was cut by 5 bases, the J end by 5 bases, with 10 bases between. This CDR3 has 13 amino acids. The CDR3 coding sequence is TGCGCCAGCAGATCGGGGTGGACCGGGGAGCTGTTTTTT. Its translation: CASRSGWTGELFF.

The chain combines TRBV30 with TRBJ2-1, with 10 bases matching TRBD2. The V gene's germline CDR1 is GTSNPN and CDR2 SVGIG (reference sequence). The CDR3 consists of 15 residues. Losses at the gene ends were 3 bases for V and 2 bases for J; bases not matched to a gene: 4. The CDR3 sequence is CAWRALAGTYNEQFF. CDR3 coding DNA: TGTGCCTGGAGAGCACTAGCGGGAACCTACAATGAGCAGTTCTTC.

The chain carries TRBV27 and TRBJ2-1, with D maybe TRBD2 (6 bases). There are 14 residues in the CDR3. CDR1 MNHEY and CDR2 SMNVEV come from the germline V gene (reference sequence). The V and J ends lost 3 bases and 4 bases respectively, with 10 bases between them. The CDR3 loop reads CASSFTGGYNEQFF. The DNA of the CDR3 is TGTGCCAGCAGTTTTACCGGGGGTTACAATGAGCAGTTCTTC.

This clone has just one count. The rearrangement links TRBV19 to TRBJ2-5; 12 bases map to TRBD2. Germline CDR1 LNHDA, CDR2 SQIVND (reference sequence). There are 16 residues in the CDR3. The V gene end was trimmed by 3 bases and the J gene end by 1 base; junction bases not matched to a gene: 3. Here the CDR3 DNA reads TGTGCCAGTAGTATTTCGACTAGCGGGGGCCAAGAGACCCAGTACTTC. It codes for CASSISTSGGQETQYF.

CDR3 loop: CASSLAPQYYEQYF. For the CDR3, the DNA is TGTGCCAGCAGCTTAGCGCCGCAGTACTACGAGCAGTACTTC. The J gene is TRBJ2-7, the V gene TRBV7-2; D remains ambiguous. This CDR3 is built from 14 residues. V was trimmed by 0 bases and J by 3 bases, leaving 9 bases between them. Germline values: CDR1 SGHTA, CDR2 FQGNSA.

With regard to this clone: The DNA is left out, because the CDR3 cannot be placed on it with certainty; the CDR3 is given as TCRdb lists it. J is TRBJ1-4 and V is TRBV18. Germline-derived CDR1 and CDR2 are KGHSH and LQKENI. The CDR3 has 15 residues if both end residues are counted. CDR3 protein: CASSPEVLAQEKLFF.

This rearrangement joins TRBV9 to TRBJ2-1; D is perhaps TRBD2 (5 bases). Trimming left V 0 bases short and J 7 bases short, with 8 bases between. Germline loops: CDR1 SGDLS, CDR2 YYNGEE. The CDR3 totals 13 residues. The CDR3 DNA is TGTGCCAGCAGCGTAGGAGGGTCAAATGAGCAGTTCTTC. The encoded protein is CASSVGGSNEQFF.